The 21 T cell receptor beta chains below come from one sample, sequenced in a study of blood T cell repertoires in COVID-19. Assay used: immunoSEQ multiplex PCR; TCRdb lists only in-frame clones, some missing. The table has nearly 60,000 clones, roughly 84% seen once; the top ten hold roughly 4.5%. Sequenced sample: peripheral blood. The origin of the receptors is a man aged 35 to 55 with active COVID-19.

In this sample, this clone turned up once. The genes are TRBV28 and TRBJ2-1, with D uncertain. The CDR3 loop spans 12 amino acids. The germline V gene encodes CDR1 MDHEN and CDR2 SYDVKM. V lost 2 bases, J lost 9 bases, and 8 bases lay in between. CDR3 nucleotides: TGTGCCAGCAGTTTAATGGGCAGTGAGCAGTTCTTC. Translating gives CASSLMGSEQFF. Together with reference TRBV28 and TRBJ2-1, the CDR3 gives the full variable domain: DVKVTQSSRYLVKRTGEKVFLECVQDMDHENMFWYRQDPGLGLRLIYFSYDVKMKEKGDIPEGYSVSREKKERFSLILESASTNQTSMYLCASSLMGSEQFFGPGTRLTVL.

The chain uses TRBV2 and TRBJ2-7, with 9 bases that match TRBD1. Germline V CDR1 and CDR2: SNHLY, FYNNEI. V shed 10 bases, J shed 0 bases, and the junction held 19 bases outside the gene matches. The CDR3 has 18 amino acids. The CDR3 sequence is CATRGSGQGLGSSYEQYF. The DNA of the CDR3 is TGTGCCACCCGGGGGTCGGGACAGGGTCTCGGAAGCTCCTACGAGCAGTACTTC.

The chain is built from TRBV28 and TRBJ2-3, with 8 bases aligning to TRBD1. Germline V lookup: CDR1 MDHEN, CDR2 SYDVKM. V was clipped by 6 bases and J by 3 bases; unmatched bases: 5. This CDR3 has 14 amino acids. CDR3 loop: CASSLTGETDTQYF. As DNA, the CDR3 is TGTGCCAGCAGCTTGACAGGGGAAACAGATACGCAGTATTTT.

In this sample, this clone turned up once. The V gene is TRBV5-1, the J gene TRBJ1-1, with 11 bases fitting TRBD1. Per germline, CDR1 SGHRS and CDR2 YFSETQ. This CDR3 contains 14 residues. V gave up 4 bases and J gave up 6 bases; unmatched junction bases: 5. CDR3 sequence: CASSLGQGGSEAFF. The CDR3 bases are TGCGCCAGCAGCCTGGGACAGGGGGGTTCTGAAGCTTTCTTT.

The sample holds one count of this clone. The V call is TRBV30, the J call TRBJ1-4; possible D gene TRBD1, 6 bases. V lost 2 bases and J 11 bases, leaving 21 bases between the germline ends. Germline-derived CDR1 and CDR2 are GTSNPN and SVGIG (reference sequence). The CDR3 is 15 residues long. The CDR3 loop reads CAWSKGGFESGKLFF. CDR3 nucleotides: TGTGCCTGGAGTAAAGGGGGTTTCGAGAGTGGGAAACTGTTTTTT. Supplemented by reference TRBV30 and TRBJ1-4, the full variable domain reads SQTIHQWPATLVQPVGSPLSLECTVEGTSNPNLYWYRQAAGRGLQLLFYSVGIGQISSEVPQNLSASRPQDRQFILSSKKLLLSDSGFYLCAWSKGGFESGKLFFGSGTQLSVL.

The V and J genes are TRBV24-1 and TRBJ2-1, with no clear D. Trimming shortened V by 7 bases and J by 7 bases, and 13 bases separated the two germline ends. This CDR3 is built from 13 residues. Germline V gene lookup returns CDR1 KGHDR and CDR2 SFDVKD. This CDR3 is CATSASARNEQFF. The CDR3 nucleotides are TGTGCCACCAGCGCGTCGGCTAGAAATGAGCAGTTCTTC.

This clone has just a few counts. The rearrangement joins TRBV7-2 to TRBJ1-2, with 7 bases identical to TRBD1. The V and J ends lost 5 bases and 4 bases, in that order; junction bases with no gene match: 10. Germline lookup yields CDR1 SGHTA and CDR2 FQGNSA. This CDR3 region has 15 residues. DNA for the CDR3: TGTGCCAGCAGCCCGCACCCGACAGGGCTCTATGGCTACACCTTC. Its translation is CASSPHPTGLYGYTF.

This clone was seen at least ten times. The rearrangement joins TRBV27 to TRBJ1-5; unclear D gene. Per germline, CDR1 MNHEY and CDR2 SMNVEV (reference sequence). This CDR3 region has 13 residues. Trimming cost V 1 base and J 5 bases, with 6 bases left between them. DNA of the CDR3: TGTGCCAGCAGTTTATGGAGCGATCAGCCCCAGCATTTT. As protein: CASSLWSDQPQHF.

The V gene is TRBV2, the J gene TRBJ2-1; the match to TRBD2 covers 11 bases. Germline loops: CDR1 SNHLY, CDR2 FYNNEI. J lost 0 bases, V lost 6 bases, and 16 bases had no gene match. This CDR3 is built from 20 residues. CDR3 sequence reads: CASSVIRGLAVRSSYNEQFF. DNA of the CDR3: TGTGCCAGCAGCGTAATTAGGGGACTAGCGGTCCGTAGCTCCTACAATGAGCAGTTCTTC.

This clone appeared a single time. This chain connects TRBV9 to TRBJ2-4, with D unresolved. Germline V gives CDR1 SGDLS, CDR2 YYNGEE. This CDR3 spans 13 amino acids. V was shortened by 0 bases and J by 10 bases, with 11 bases between the two germline ends. The CDR3 DNA sequence: TGTGCCAGCAGCGTAGATTTAACTCCGATTCAGTACTTC. Translation: CASSVDLTPIQYF.

This clone was seen a handful of times. The chain combines TRBV28 with TRBJ1-2; the D gene is possibly TRBD1 (6 bases). The CDR3 is made up of 17 amino acids. Germline CDR1 reads MDHEN; CDR2 reads SYDVKM. V gave up 5 bases and J gave up 8 bases, with 27 bases separating them. The DNA for the CDR3 is TGTGCCAGCAGTGTGATACCCGGGACAAAAAGCTACTGGGGCTACACCTTC. Amino acids: CASSVIPGTKSYWGYTF.

The chain employs TRBV21-1 and TRBJ2-7; TRBD1 is taken as the D call from the table, unchecked against the DNA. TRBV21-1 is recorded as a pseudogene. The CDR3 contains 16 residues. CDR3 bases: TGTGCCAGCAGCGCTAGGGGACAGGGGAATTCCTACGAGCAGTACTTC. Amino acids: CASSARGQGNSYEQYF.

This clone has a handful of counts. This CDR3 is CASSQGFGNTIYF. The DNA of the CDR3 is TGTGCCAGCAGTCAGGGGTTCGGAAACACCATATATTTT. This chain uses TRBV28 with TRBJ1-3, with D possibly matching TRBD1 (6 bases). The length of the CDR3 is 13 residues. CDR1 and CDR2 (germline): MDHEN, SYDVKM. Trimming left V 5 bases short and J 4 bases short, with 9 bases between.

The chain recombines TRBV28 with TRBJ1-5; D is perhaps TRBD1 (6 bases). V was shortened by 3 bases and J by 5 bases, with 20 bases between the two germline ends. CDR3 length equals 17 residues. Germline CDR1 and CDR2: MDHEN and SYDVKM. Here the CDR3 reads CASSFLERQVRDQPQHF. The CDR3 DNA reads TGTGCCAGCAGTTTTTTGGAACGACAGGTGAGGGATCAGCCCCAGCATTTT.

This clone was seen a single time. This chain connects TRBV28 to TRBJ2-6; TRBD1 aligns across 9 bases. The CDR3 spans 17 residues. Germline V gives CDR1 MDHEN, CDR2 SYDVKM. With 3 bases clipped from V and 4 bases from J, the junction kept 7 bases outside the gene matches. The CDR3 is CASSFRDRVFGANVLTF. The CDR3 DNA is TGTGCCAGCAGTTTCCGGGACAGGGTTTTCGGGGCCAACGTCCTGACTTTC.

This clone was seen only once. Other DNA sequences within the sample encode an identical CDR3. The V gene is TRBV2, the J gene TRBJ2-7, with D possibly matching TRBD1 (5 bases). The CDR3 totals 14 residues. Trimming took off 4 bases at V and 0 bases at J, with 10 bases between the two ends. CDR1 is SNHLY, CDR2 FYNNEI, per germline. This CDR3 is CASSGGSLSYEQYF. CDR3 bases: TGTGCCAGCAGTGGGGGCAGCCTCTCCTACGAGCAGTACTTC.

CDR3 in DNA: TGTGCCAGTAGTATAACGGGTTACACAGATACGCAGTATTTT. Its translation: CASSITGYTDTQYF. The chain uses TRBV19 and TRBJ2-3; D gene ambiguous. CDR1 and CDR2 from the germline V gene are LNHDA and SQIVND (reference sequence). V gave up 2 bases and J gave up 2 bases, with 8 bases separating them. The CDR3 runs 14 residues.

This sequence joins TRBV7-8 and TRBJ1-5; no clear D. The CDR3 length is 13 residues. The V gene's germline CDR1 is SGHVS and CDR2 FQNEAQ. Trimming took 2 bases from V and 3 from J, leaving 5 bases between them. Here the CDR3 DNA reads TGTGCCAGCAGCTTATCATCCAATCAGCCCCAGCATTTT. This codes for CASSLSSNQPQHF.

This chain joins TRBV12-5 and TRBJ2-3; 10 bases align to TRBD2. With 4 bases clipped from V and 7 bases from J, the junction kept 23 bases outside the gene matches. The CDR3 consists of 20 residues. Germline values: CDR1 LGHNT, CDR2 FRNRAP. The CDR3 sequence: CASGSSLPHDSSGRGNTQYF. As DNA, the CDR3 is TGTGCTAGTGGTTCCTCCCTGCCCCACGACTCTAGCGGGAGAGGCAATACGCAGTATTTT. The variable domain in full, with the rest retrieved from reference TRBV12-5 and TRBJ2-3, is DARVTQTPRHKVTEMGQEVTMRCQPILGHNTVFWYRQTMMQGLELLAYFRNRAPLDDSGMPKDRFSAEMPDATLATLKIQPSEPRDSAVYFCASGSSLPHDSSGRGNTQYFGPGTRLTVL.

The chain is built from TRBV30 and TRBJ1-2, with 7 bases that match TRBD1. V lost 5 bases and J lost 7; bases outside the gene matches: 10. The germline V gene encodes CDR1 GTSNPN and CDR2 SVGIG (reference sequence). The CDR3 runs 13 residues. Here the CDR3 DNA reads TGTGCCTGGCACACCAGGACAGGTGGTGGCTACACCTTC. Amino acid sequence: CAWHTRTGGGYTF.

The chain carries TRBV11-2 and TRBJ2-6; a weak D match, TRBD1 (5 bases). Between the trimmed V and J ends, which lost 6 bases and 2 bases, there was a span of 17 bases. There are 17 residues in the CDR3. Germline V CDR1 and CDR2: SGHAT, FQNNGV. CDR3 region: CASRGSGKWTGANVLTF. The CDR3 coding sequence is TGTGCCAGCAGGGGTTCAGGGAAATGGACTGGGGCCAACGTCCTGACTTTC.